The text below deals with one T cell receptor beta chain. As originally analysed: Out-of-frame sequences were removed, leaving 2 million to 2.5 million distinct TCRbeta sequences. Sequencing was performed with immunoSEQ multiplex PCR; in TCRdb, only in-frame clones are kept and a portion is missing. For V, J and clone size, that table is used; D and trimming come from the DNA. Seen here are over 35,000 clones, nearly 80% observed once, and the top ten hold less than 0.85%. The data derive from a study of memory CD4+ T cells and cytomegalovirus serostatus. Study at large: Donors were healthy Belgian adults, 10 or so CMV seropositive and 20 to 30 seronegative.

The sort gate was single viable CD3+CD4+CD8-CD45RO+ cells for memory CD4+ T cells. Donors' CMV status reflects serum IgG against pp150, pp28, p38, p52. After thawing, CD4+ T cells were positively selected. This receptor was identified in an adult in good health and CMV-seronegative. Material for sequencing was memory CD4+ T cells from blood.

Written as DNA, the CDR3 is TGTGCCAGCAGCTTAGCGACACAACAAGAGACCCAGTACTTC. It codes for CASSLATQQETQYF. The V gene is TRBV7-9, the J gene TRBJ2-5; D is ambiguous. In germline, CDR1 is SEHNR, CDR2 FQNEAQ (reference sequence). CDR3 length: 14 amino acids. V dropped 0 bases and J dropped 2 bases, with 7 bases sitting between them.